This T cell receptor (beta chain) was retrieved from a study of T cells expressing NK-cell markers. Germline CDR1 and CDR2: MNHNS and SASEGT. There are 15 residues in the CDR3. TCRdb derives one entry per CDR3 protein from the 5' RACE reads, leaving out DNA. This sample's table has some 600,000 distinct CDR3 sequences. The source of this sequence is a man between 18 and 29 years old in good health. The sequencing input was blood T cells: a sorted CD56 or NKG2C T cell subset, CD4+ or CD8+ T cells, or bulk PBMC T cells (not recorded which). The gene calls are TRBV6-1 and TRBJ2-2; TCRdb names TRBD1, which stays unverified in the absence of DNA. CDR3 loop: CASSPGASGTGELFF.